These 13 T cell receptor beta chains were all obtained from the same sample, sequenced in a study of vaccination and CD4 T cells after COVID-19. Stated treatment: roughly ten-day PBMC culture with coronavirus spike peptide pools or control peptides (ViraFEST assay). No antigen is known for these receptors. The Oncomine TCR Beta short-read assay was what sequenced the DNA obtained from cultured CD4+ T cells. One entry per CDR3 protein results from TCRdb running MiXCR on the PCR reads. The data show about 17,000 distinct CDR3 sequences, with around three fifths seen just once and approximately 11% held by the top ten. The sample comprised CD4+ T cells from blood, cultured in vitro. The receptors here all came from a human donor who had recovered from COVID-19.

The V gene is TRBV28, the J gene TRBJ1-1; 7 bases are a match to TRBD1. Germline V gives CDR1 MDHEN, CDR2 SYDVKM. The V and J ends lost 7 bases and 4 bases, in that order; junction bases with no gene match: 6. CDR3 length: 13 amino acids. The CDR3 spells CASIQQGPTEAFF. The CDR3, as DNA: TGTGCCAGCATCCAACAGGGGCCCACTGAAGCTTTCTTT.

V and J are TRBV6-1 and TRBJ1-5, with D tentatively TRBD1 (5 bases). CDR1 is MNHNS and CDR2 is SASEGT in the germline V gene. Deletions cut 2 bases from V and 1 base from J, with 9 bases between. This CDR3 has 15 residues. This CDR3 is CASSETWGSNQPQHF. In DNA form, the CDR3 reads TGTGCCAGCAGTGAAACTTGGGGGAGCAATCAGCCCCAGCATTTT.

V usage is TRBV30 and J usage is TRBJ1-1, with D possibly being TRBD1 (5 bases). Trimming cost V 4 bases and J 2 bases, with 17 bases left between them. CDR3 length: 15 residues. Germline lookup yields CDR1 GTSNPN and CDR2 SVGIG (reference sequence). This CDR3 is CAWNNPGGSNTEAFF. CDR3 bases: TGTGCCTGGAACAACCCGGGGGGGAGTAACACTGAAGCTTTCTTT.

This clonotype was picked up a small number of times. This chain links TRBV11-2 with TRBJ2-5; 7 bases align to TRBD2. The length of the CDR3 is 16 residues. V shed 5 bases, J shed 5 bases, and the junction held 14 bases outside the gene matches. CDR1 and CDR2 from the germline V gene are SGHAT and FQNNGV. This CDR3 is CASSPMRGEGRETQYF. CDR3 bases: TGTGCCAGCAGCCCTATGCGCGGGGAGGGCCGCGAGACCCAGTACTTC.

The DNA for the CDR3 is TGCAGCGTTCTAAGCACAGGGGGAGAGCCCCAGCATTTT. It translates to CSVLSTGGEPQHF. The chain combines TRBV29-1 with TRBJ1-5, with 8 bases matching TRBD1. Germline CDR1 reads SQVTM; CDR2 reads ANQGSEA. There are 13 residues in the CDR3. J lost 8 bases, V lost 5 bases, and 8 bases had no gene match.

This clonotype was counted between two and nine times. The rearrangement uses TRBV20-1 and TRBJ1-4, with D perhaps matching TRBD1 (5 bases). CDR1 DFQATT and CDR2 SNEGSKA come from the germline V gene (reference sequence). V was trimmed by 6 bases and J by 6 bases, leaving 11 bases between them. The CDR3 contains 12 residues. CDR3 sequence reads: CSARGGYEKLFF. Here the CDR3 DNA reads TGCAGTGCACGGGGGGGTTATGAAAAACTGTTTTTT.

V and J are TRBV20-1 and TRBJ1-2; possible D gene TRBD1, 6 bases. This CDR3 comprises 12 residues. V gave up 3 bases and J gave up 2 bases, with 7 bases separating them. The V gene's germline CDR1 is DFQATT and CDR2 SNEGSKA (reference sequence). The CDR3 protein is CSASQGNYGYTF. For the CDR3, the DNA is TGCAGTGCTAGTCAGGGGAACTATGGCTACACCTTC.

As regards this clonotype: Its ends do not fully match the called genes, so a read error is possible. The V call is TRBV7-7, the J call TRBJ2-3; D gene unclear. Germline CDR1 and CDR2: SSHAT and FNYEAQ (reference sequence). The CDR3 totals 12 residues. CDR3 region: CASSPGGDTQYF. The CDR3 DNA sequence: TGTGCTAGCAGCCCCGGTGGGGATACGCAGTATTTT.

The rearrangement uses TRBV19 and TRBJ1-2; D is perhaps TRBD1 (5 bases). V shed 6 bases and J shed 2 bases, with 16 bases lying between them. CDR1 and CDR2 (germline): LNHDA, SQIVND (reference sequence). The CDR3 covers 15 residues. The CDR3 sequence: CASRRRGAMNYGYTF. In DNA, the CDR3 is TGTGCCAGTAGACGCCGAGGGGCCATGAACTATGGCTACACCTTC.

The chain links TRBV7-2 to TRBJ2-3, with D uncertain. Trimming cost V 0 bases and J 0 bases, with 4 bases left between them. CDR3 length: 14 residues. The germline gives CDR1 SGHTA, CDR2 FQGNSA. The CDR3 reads CASSLAGSTDTQYF. CDR3 nucleotide sequence: TGTGCCAGCAGCTTAGCGGGGAGCACAGATACGCAGTATTTT.

This chain connects TRBV7-3 to TRBJ1-1; D unclear. CDR1 is SGHTA, CDR2 FQGTGA, per germline. The CDR3 contains 13 residues. V was pared by 1 base and J by 3 bases, with 6 bases between. The CDR3 is CASSLNVDTEAFF. The CDR3 DNA is TGTGCCAGCAGCTTAAACGTGGACACTGAAGCTTTCTTT.

This chain links TRBV2 with TRBJ2-5; weak D call: TRBD1 (6 bases). Germline-derived CDR1 and CDR2 are SNHLY and FYNNEI. V dropped 4 bases and J dropped 4 bases, with 13 bases sitting between them. CDR3 length equals 14 residues. The DNA for the CDR3 is TGTGCCAGCAGTGCCGGAACAGGGCGAGAGACCCAGTACTTC. This codes for CASSAGTGRETQYF. Combining the CDR3 with reference TRBV2 and TRBJ2-5 gives the whole variable domain EPEVTQTPSHQVTQMGQEVILRCVPISNHLYFYWYRQILGQKVEFLVSFYNNEISEKSEIFDDQFSVERPDGSNFTLKIRSTKLEDSAMYFCASSAGTGRETQYFGPGTRLLVL.

The chain couples TRBV6-1 to TRBJ1-5; 10 bases are shared with TRBD1. The germline V gene has CDR1 MNHNS and CDR2 SASEGT. V was clipped by 4 bases and J by 4 bases; unmatched bases: 4. CDR3 length equals 15 residues. The CDR3 DNA follows: TGTGCCAGCAGTGTGGACAGGGGGGGGAATCAGCCCCAGCATTTT. Protein sequence: CASSVDRGGNQPQHF.